This entry lists 27 T cell receptor beta chains sequenced from one sample in a study of blood T cell repertoires in COVID-19. The data were produced by immunoSEQ multiplex PCR, yet TCRdb's version contains in-frame clones alone and is incomplete. The repertoire has 75,000 to 100,000 clones, roughly four fifths of them found once; the top ten carry less than 9%. The source material was peripheral blood. These receptors were taken from a man aged 50 to 59 with active or convalescent COVID-19.

This rearrangement joins TRBV7-2 to TRBJ2-7; D gene ambiguous. The length of the CDR3 is 11 residues. The germline V and J ends were trimmed by 4 bases and 7 bases, with 8 bases remaining between them. Germline CDR1 is SGHTA and CDR2 is FQGNSA. Here the CDR3 DNA reads TGTGCCAGCAGCTCGGGTCTGGAGCAGTACTTC. It is translated as CASSSGLEQYF.

The chain has TRBV6-5 and TRBJ2-1, with D tentatively TRBD2 (5 bases). The V and J ends lost 4 bases and 5 bases respectively, with 6 bases between them. Germline lookup yields CDR1 MNHEY and CDR2 SVGAGI. The CDR3 runs to 12 residues. The CDR3 region is CASSSRDNEQFF. The CDR3 bases are TGTGCCAGCAGTTCGAGGGACAATGAGCAGTTCTTC.

The gene calls are TRBV20-1 and TRBJ1-4; D gene ambiguous. Trimming took 5 bases from V and 4 from J, leaving 5 bases between them. The CDR3 runs 11 residues. Germline CDR1 DFQATT, CDR2 SNEGSKA (reference sequence). For the CDR3, the DNA is TGCAGTGCTCCAGATAATGAAAAACTGTTTTTT. Its protein is CSAPDNEKLFF.

The CDR3 bases are TGTGCCAGTAGTAGCGGGAACACCGGGGAGCTGTTTTTT. Amino acids: CASSSGNTGELFF. The chain has TRBV19 and TRBJ2-2; D not resolved. Looked up from germline, CDR1 is LNHDA and CDR2 is SQIVND (reference sequence). Trimming took 4 bases from V and 1 from J, leaving 4 bases between them. The CDR3 sequence is 13 residues long.

The chain links TRBV12-3 or TRBV12-4 to TRBJ2-1; D gene uncertain. V was trimmed by 3 bases and J by 9 bases, leaving 12 bases between them. CDR3 size: 13 residues. The CDR3 nucleotides are TGTGCCAGCAGTTTGTATTCGACGGGTGAGCAGTTCTTC. It codes for CASSLYSTGEQFF.

The chain is built from TRBV23-1 and TRBJ2-7; the D gene is possibly TRBD1 (5 bases). TRBV23-1 is filed as an ORF, its function uncertain. The CDR3 length is 17 residues. V dropped 0 bases and J dropped 10 bases, with 25 bases sitting between them. The CDR3 reads CASSQSRGRHPRILQYV. CDR3 coding DNA: TGCGCCAGCAGTCAATCAAGGGGCAGACACCCTCGGATACTCCAGTACGTC.

The V and J genes are TRBV7-9 and TRBJ2-3, with a weak D call TRBD2 (6 bases). V was trimmed by 4 bases and J by 14 bases, leaving 16 bases between them. This CDR3 is 12 amino acids long. Germline-derived CDR1 and CDR2 are SEHNR and FQNEAQ (reference sequence). The CDR3 here is CASSYGTGTPYF. CDR3 in DNA: TGTGCCAGCAGCTATGGAACCGGGACTCCGTATTTT.

V is TRBV5-1 and J is TRBJ2-2; the match to TRBD1 covers 7 bases. CDR1 and CDR2 from the germline V gene are SGHRS and YFSETQ. The trim removed 4 bases at V and 2 bases at J, leaving 5 bases unmatched. The CDR3 is 15 residues long. The CDR3 DNA sequence: TGCGCCAGCAGCAACAGGGGTCAAAACACCGGGGAGCTGTTTTTT. Translated: CASSNRGQNTGELFF.

This rearrangement joins TRBV9 to TRBJ2-1; 9 nucleotides line up with TRBD2. J was trimmed by 1 base and V by 0 bases; bases with no gene match: 2. Germline values: CDR1 SGDLS, CDR2 YYNGEE. There are 16 residues in the CDR3. The CDR3 sequence: CASSVASGESYNEQFF. For the CDR3, the DNA is TGTGCCAGCAGCGTAGCTAGCGGGGAATCCTACAATGAGCAGTTCTTC.

The V and J genes are TRBV19 and TRBJ2-7, with 11 bases lining up with TRBD2. V trimming: 6 bases; J trimming: 0 bases; junction bases outside the gene matches: 19. Germline V gene data show CDR1 as LNHDA and CDR2 as SQIVND (reference sequence). The CDR3 extends over 20 amino acids. CDR3 in DNA: TGTGCCAGTAGCCCCGGGACACTTGGACTAGCGGGTTACAGCTCCTACGAGCAGTACTTC. It encodes CASSPGTLGLAGYSSYEQYF.

The V call is TRBV4-3, the J call TRBJ1-2; weak D call: TRBD1 (6 bases). Germline V gene lookup returns CDR1 LGHNA and CDR2 YSLEER. With 4 bases removed from V and 2 bases from J, the gap between germline ends came to 17 bases. This CDR3 is 16 amino acids long. The CDR3 protein is CASSPNRGFGNYGYTF. The CDR3 DNA is TGCGCCAGCAGCCCTAATAGGGGGTTTGGGAACTATGGCTACACCTTC.

The rearrangement joins TRBV12-3 or TRBV12-4 to TRBJ1-2; D ambiguous. Trimming pared 6 bases from V and 4 bases from J, leaving 12 bases between. The CDR3 spans 13 residues. CDR3 nucleotides: TGTGCCAGCAGCCTTGGCAGGCCCTATGGCTACACCTTC. Its translation is CASSLGRPYGYTF.

The J gene is TRBJ2-2, the V gene TRBV7-9; maybe TRBD2 (6 bases). V lost 3 bases to trimming and J lost 5 bases, with 10 bases between them. The CDR3 sequence is 14 residues long. Looked up from germline, CDR1 is SEHNR and CDR2 is FQNEAQ (reference sequence). The CDR3 sequence: CASSFTRETGELFF. In DNA, the CDR3 is TGTGCCAGCAGCTTCACGCGGGAAACCGGGGAGCTGTTTTTT.

This clone was detected only once. The gene calls are TRBV5-1 and TRBJ1-2, with 8 bases lining up with TRBD1. V gave up 5 bases and J gave up 8 bases; unmatched junction bases: 8. The CDR3 runs to 13 residues. Germline V CDR1 and CDR2: SGHRS, YFSETQ. This CDR3 reads CASRLDRGGGYTF. The CDR3 bases are TGCGCCAGCAGACTAGACAGGGGCGGCGGCTACACCTTC.

This clone has a handful of counts. This chain joins TRBV4-1 and TRBJ2-7, with D unresolved. Trimming removed 1 base at V and 1 base at J, with 8 bases between. The CDR3 totals 14 residues. Germline CDR1 is MGHRA and CDR2 is YSYEKL. CDR3 amino acids: CASSQAEQSYEQYF. The CDR3 coding sequence is TGCGCCAGCAGCCAAGCGGAACAGTCCTACGAGCAGTACTTC.

V and J are TRBV29-1 and TRBJ2-3, with 8 bases identical to TRBD1. This CDR3 region has 14 residues. The V and J ends lost 6 bases and 3 bases, in that order; junction bases with no gene match: 8. Germline V gene sequence: CDR1 SQVTM, CDR2 ANQGSEA. The CDR3 bases are TGCAGCGTCCGACAGGGGTCGGCTACAGATACGCAGTATTTT. Translation: CSVRQGSATDTQYF.

This rearrangement joins TRBV28 to TRBJ1-1; no definite D call. The V end was cut by 6 bases, the J end by 3 bases, with 8 bases between. The CDR3 has 12 amino acids. Germline CDR1 MDHEN, CDR2 SYDVKM. CDR3 sequence reads: CASSPAHTEAFF. The CDR3 region has the DNA TGTGCCAGCAGCCCCGCGCACACTGAAGCTTTCTTT.

The V call is TRBV28, the J call TRBJ1-1; tentatively, D is TRBD1 (6 bases). Germline V gives CDR1 MDHEN, CDR2 SYDVKM. The CDR3 is 13 amino acids. Trimming left V 6 bases short and J 5 bases short, with 13 bases between. The CDR3 sequence: CASRDSERTEAFF. In DNA form, the CDR3 reads TGTGCCAGCAGGGACAGCGAGAGGACTGAAGCTTTCTTT.

The V and J genes are TRBV5-1 and TRBJ1-3; D may be TRBD1 (6 bases). Germline lookup yields CDR1 SGHRS and CDR2 YFSETQ. V lost 4 bases and J lost 1, with 9 bases in between. This CDR3 is 14 amino acids long. This chain's CDR3 is CASSQQGSGNTIYF. The CDR3 nucleotides read TGCGCCAGCAGCCAACAGGGATCTGGAAACACCATATATTTT.

The chain couples TRBV5-5 to TRBJ2-7; 7 nucleotides align to TRBD1. Trimming cost V 4 bases and J 3 bases; bases outside gene matches: 10. In germline, CDR1 is SGHKS, CDR2 YYEKEE (reference sequence). The CDR3 is made up of 15 amino acids. The CDR3 spells CASSPEGATIYEQYV. The CDR3 region has the DNA TGTGCCAGCAGCCCCGAGGGGGCTACTATCTACGAGCAGTACGTC.

The sample holds a few counts of this clone. The chain carries TRBV5-1 and TRBJ1-6; TRBD1 aligns across 9 bases. This CDR3 contains 14 residues. Germline loops: CDR1 SGHRS, CDR2 YFSETQ. J was trimmed by 4 bases and V by 4 bases; bases with no gene match: 0. The CDR3 here is CASSGTGYNSPLHF. As DNA, the CDR3 is TGCGCCAGCAGCGGGACAGGGTATAATTCACCCCTCCACTTT.

V usage is TRBV11-2 and J usage is TRBJ1-2; 12 bases fit TRBD1. After removal of 5 bases from V and 4 bases from J, the junction contained 5 bases not matched to a gene. Germline CDR1 is SGHAT and CDR2 is FQNNGV. CDR3 size: 15 residues. CDR3 nucleotide sequence: TGTGCCAGCAGCCAGGGACAGGGGGCCCTCTATGGCTACACCTTC. Its translation: CASSQGQGALYGYTF.

The chain links TRBV7-2 to TRBJ2-5; TRBD2 matches at 10 bases. The germline gives CDR1 SGHTA, CDR2 FQGNSA. The V and J ends lost 2 bases and 5 bases, in that order; junction bases with no gene match: 2. This CDR3 has 14 amino acids. CDR3 coding DNA: TGTGCCAGCAGCTTAAGCGGGGGGGAGGAGACCCAGTACTTC. It is translated as CASSLSGGEETQYF.

V usage is TRBV5-6 and J usage is TRBJ2-5; D uncertain. This CDR3 region has 13 residues. Between the trimmed V and J ends, which lost 0 bases and 1 base, there was a span of 4 bases. Germline V gives CDR1 SGHDT, CDR2 YYEEEE. The DNA of the CDR3 is TGTGCCAGCAGCTTGGCATCCCAAGAGACCCAGTACTTC. Protein: CASSLASQETQYF.

The gene calls are TRBV4-2 and TRBJ1-2; 12 nucleotides line up with TRBD1. The CDR3 runs 15 residues. Unmatched junction bases numbered 2, after V lost 4 bases and J lost 2 bases. CDR1 is LGHNA, CDR2 YNFKEQ, per germline. The CDR3 spells CASSLGTGGNYGYTF. The CDR3 region has the DNA TGTGCCAGCAGCCTCGGGACAGGGGGCAACTATGGCTACACCTTC.

This clone was observed a handful of times. In DNA form, the CDR3 reads TGTGCCAGCAGCTTGGGGGGGAGTACTGAAGCTTTCTTT. Residues: CASSLGGSTEAFF. The gene calls are TRBV7-9 and TRBJ1-1, with a weak D call TRBD1 (5 bases). CDR3 size: 13 residues. V was shortened by 3 bases and J by 5 bases, with 10 bases between the two germline ends. CDR1 is SEHNR and CDR2 is FQNEAQ in the germline V gene (reference sequence).

The V gene is TRBV5-6, the J gene TRBJ1-3; no clear D gene. Germline V CDR1 and CDR2: SGHDT, YYEEEE. This CDR3 contains 16 residues. Trimming cost V 2 bases and J 2 bases, with 14 bases left between them. DNA of the CDR3: TGTGCCAGCAGCTTCGATAGGAACCGGGCTGGAAACACCATATATTTT. Amino acids: CASSFDRNRAGNTIYF.